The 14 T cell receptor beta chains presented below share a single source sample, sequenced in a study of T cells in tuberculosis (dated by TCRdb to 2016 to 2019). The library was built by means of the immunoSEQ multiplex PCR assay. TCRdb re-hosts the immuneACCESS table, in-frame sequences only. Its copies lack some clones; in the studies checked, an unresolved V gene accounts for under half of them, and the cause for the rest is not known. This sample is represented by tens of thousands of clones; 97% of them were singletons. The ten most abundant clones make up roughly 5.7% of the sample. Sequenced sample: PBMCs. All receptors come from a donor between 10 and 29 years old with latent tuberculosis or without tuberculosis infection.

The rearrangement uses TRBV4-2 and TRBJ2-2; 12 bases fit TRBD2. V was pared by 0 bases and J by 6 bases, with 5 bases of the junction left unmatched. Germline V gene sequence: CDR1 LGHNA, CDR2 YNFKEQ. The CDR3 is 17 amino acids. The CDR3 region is CASSQDRTSGNAGELFF. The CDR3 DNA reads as TGTGCCAGCAGCCAAGATAGGACTAGCGGGAATGCCGGGGAGCTGTTTTTT.

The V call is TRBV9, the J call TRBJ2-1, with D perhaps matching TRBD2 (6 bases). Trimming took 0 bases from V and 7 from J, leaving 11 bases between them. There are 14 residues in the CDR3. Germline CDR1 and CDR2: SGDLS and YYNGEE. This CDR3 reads CASSVGTSFNEQFF. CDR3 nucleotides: TGTGCCAGCAGCGTAGGAACTAGCTTTAATGAGCAGTTCTTC.

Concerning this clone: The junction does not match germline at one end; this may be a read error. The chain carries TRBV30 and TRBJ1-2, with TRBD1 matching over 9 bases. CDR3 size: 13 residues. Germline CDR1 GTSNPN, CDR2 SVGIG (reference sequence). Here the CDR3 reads CAWGPGQGYSYTF. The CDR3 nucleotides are TGTGCCTGGGGACCGGGACAGGGCTATAGCTACACCTTC.

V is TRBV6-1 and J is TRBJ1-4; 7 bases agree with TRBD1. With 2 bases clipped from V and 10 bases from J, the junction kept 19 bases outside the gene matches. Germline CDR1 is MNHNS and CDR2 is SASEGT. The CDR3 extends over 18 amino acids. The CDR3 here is CASSEFGLQGRIGGKLFF. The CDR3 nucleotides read TGTGCCAGCAGTGAATTCGGGCTACAGGGGAGGATCGGGGGAAAACTGTTTTTT.

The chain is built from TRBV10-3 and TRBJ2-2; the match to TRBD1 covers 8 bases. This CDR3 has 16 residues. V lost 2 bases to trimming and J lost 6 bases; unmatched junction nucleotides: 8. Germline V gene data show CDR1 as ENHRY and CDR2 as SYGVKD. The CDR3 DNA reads TGTGCCATCAGTGAGCGACAGGGGAGATTATCCGGGGAGCTGTTTTTT. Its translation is CAISERQGRLSGELFF.

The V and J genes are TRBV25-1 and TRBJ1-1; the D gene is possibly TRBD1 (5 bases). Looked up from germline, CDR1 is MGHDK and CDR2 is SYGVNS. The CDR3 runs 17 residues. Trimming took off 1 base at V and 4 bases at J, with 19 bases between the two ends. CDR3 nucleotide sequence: TGTGCCAGCAGTGAATTTGCAGCCCTACCGGGGGGCACTGAAGCTTTCTTT. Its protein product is CASSEFAALPGGTEAFF.

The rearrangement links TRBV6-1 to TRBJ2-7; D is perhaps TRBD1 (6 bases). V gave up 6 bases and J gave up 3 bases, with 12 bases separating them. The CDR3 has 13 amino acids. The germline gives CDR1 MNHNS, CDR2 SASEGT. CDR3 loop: CASRYYRDYEQYF. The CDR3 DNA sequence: TGTGCCAGCAGGTATTACAGGGACTACGAGCAGTACTTC.

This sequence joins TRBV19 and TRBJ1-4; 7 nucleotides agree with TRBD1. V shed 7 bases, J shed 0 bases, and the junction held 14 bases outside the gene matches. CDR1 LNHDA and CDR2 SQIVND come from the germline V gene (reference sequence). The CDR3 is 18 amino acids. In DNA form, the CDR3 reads TGTGCCAGTACCATGGGGACAGTGGTGGCTGCAACTAATGAAAAACTGTTTTTT. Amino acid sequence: CASTMGTVVAATNEKLFF.

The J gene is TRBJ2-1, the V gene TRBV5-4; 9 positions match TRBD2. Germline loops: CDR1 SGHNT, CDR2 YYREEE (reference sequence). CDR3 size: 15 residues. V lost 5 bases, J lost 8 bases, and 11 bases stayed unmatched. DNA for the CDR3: TGTGCCAGCAGTTCCCGGATAGCGGGAGCTTATGAGCAGTTCTTC. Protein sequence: CASSSRIAGAYEQFF. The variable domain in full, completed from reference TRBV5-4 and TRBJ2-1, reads ETGVTQSPTHLIKTRGQQVTLRCSSQSGHNTVSWYQQALGQGPQFIFQYYREEENGRGNFPPRFSGLQFPNYSSELNVNALELDDSALYLCASSSRIAGAYEQFFGPGTRLTVL.

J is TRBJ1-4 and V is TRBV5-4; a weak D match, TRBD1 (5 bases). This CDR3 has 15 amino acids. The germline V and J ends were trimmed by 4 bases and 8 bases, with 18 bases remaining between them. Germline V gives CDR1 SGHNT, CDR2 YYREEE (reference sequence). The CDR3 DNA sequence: TGTGCCAGCAGCCAAACGCGGGGGATTGGAGAAAAACTGTTTTTT. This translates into CASSQTRGIGEKLFF.

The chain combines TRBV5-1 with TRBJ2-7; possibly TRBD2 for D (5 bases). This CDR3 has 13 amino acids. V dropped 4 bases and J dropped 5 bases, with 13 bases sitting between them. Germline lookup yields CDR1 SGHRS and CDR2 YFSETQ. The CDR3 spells CASSPEGNDEQYF. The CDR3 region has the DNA TGCGCCAGCAGCCCAGAGGGCAATGACGAGCAGTACTTC.

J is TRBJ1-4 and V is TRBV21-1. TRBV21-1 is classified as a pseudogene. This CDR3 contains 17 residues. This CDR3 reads CASSKLFRGANHEKLFF. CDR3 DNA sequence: TGTGCCAGCAGCAAGCTGTTCCGGGGGGCGAACCACGAAAAACTGTTTTTT.

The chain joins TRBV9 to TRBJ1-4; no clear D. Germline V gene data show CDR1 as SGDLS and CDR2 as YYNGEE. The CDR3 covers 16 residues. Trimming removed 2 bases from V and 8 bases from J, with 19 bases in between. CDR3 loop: CASSVGRPAGEEKLFF. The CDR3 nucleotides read TGTGCCAGCAGCGTTGGGCGACCGGCGGGAGAAGAAAAACTGTTTTTT.

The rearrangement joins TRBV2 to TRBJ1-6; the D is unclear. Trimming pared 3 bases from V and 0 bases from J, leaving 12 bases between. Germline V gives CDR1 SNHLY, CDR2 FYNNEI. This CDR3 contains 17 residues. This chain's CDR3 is CASSDARYRSYNSPLHF. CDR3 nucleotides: TGTGCCAGCAGTGACGCCAGATACCGCTCCTATAATTCACCCCTCCACTTT. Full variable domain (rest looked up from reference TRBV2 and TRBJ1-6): EPEVTQTPSHQVTQMGQEVILRCVPISNHLYFYWYRQILGQKVEFLVSFYNNEISEKSEIFDDQFSVERPDGSNFTLKIRSTKLEDSAMYFCASSDARYRSYNSPLHFGNGTRLTVT.